The clone carrying this T cell receptor beta chain appeared a few times. The data stem from a study of T cells in tumors after PD-1 blockade. Profiled with immunoSEQ multiplex PCR; TCRdb holds only in-frame clones, not every one. The sample includes tens of thousands of clones, about three quarters seen only once; the top ten take under 40%. The CDR3 has 15 residues. Losses at the gene ends were 0 bases for V and 7 bases for J; bases not matched to a gene: 3. Per germline, CDR1 SGHTA and CDR2 FQGNSA. This receptor was obtained from a human donor with basal cell carcinoma. This chain links TRBV7-2 with TRBJ2-1; TRBD2 matches 10 bases. Material: PBMCs, obtained after anti-PD-1 treatment. CDR3 loop: CASSLAAGGQNEQFF. The CDR3 nucleotides read TGTGCCAGCAGCTTAGCAGCGGGGGGGCAGAATGAGCAGTTCTTC. The entire variable domain, with the rest obtained from reference TRBV7-2 and TRBJ2-1, is as follows: GAGVSQSPSNKVTEKGKDVELRCDPISGHTALYWYRQSLGQGLEFLIYFQGNSAPDKSGLPSDRFSAERTGGSVSTLTIQRTQQEDSAVYLCASSLAAGGQNEQFFGPGTRLTVL.